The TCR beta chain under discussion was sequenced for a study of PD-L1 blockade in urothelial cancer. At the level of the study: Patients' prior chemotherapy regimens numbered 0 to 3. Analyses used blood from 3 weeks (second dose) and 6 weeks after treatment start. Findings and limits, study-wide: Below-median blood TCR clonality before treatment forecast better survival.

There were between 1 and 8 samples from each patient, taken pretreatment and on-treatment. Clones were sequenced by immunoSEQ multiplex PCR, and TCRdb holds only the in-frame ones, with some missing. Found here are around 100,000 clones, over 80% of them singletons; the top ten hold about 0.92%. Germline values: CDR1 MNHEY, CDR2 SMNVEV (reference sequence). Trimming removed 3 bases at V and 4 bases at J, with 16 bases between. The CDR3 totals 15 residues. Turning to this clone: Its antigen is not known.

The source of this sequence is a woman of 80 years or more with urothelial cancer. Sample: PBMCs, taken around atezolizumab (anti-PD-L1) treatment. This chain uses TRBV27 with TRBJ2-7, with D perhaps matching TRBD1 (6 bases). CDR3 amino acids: CASSFSGTGFYEQYF. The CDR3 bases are TGTGCCAGCAGTTTCTCGGGTACAGGGTTTTACGAGCAGTACTTC.